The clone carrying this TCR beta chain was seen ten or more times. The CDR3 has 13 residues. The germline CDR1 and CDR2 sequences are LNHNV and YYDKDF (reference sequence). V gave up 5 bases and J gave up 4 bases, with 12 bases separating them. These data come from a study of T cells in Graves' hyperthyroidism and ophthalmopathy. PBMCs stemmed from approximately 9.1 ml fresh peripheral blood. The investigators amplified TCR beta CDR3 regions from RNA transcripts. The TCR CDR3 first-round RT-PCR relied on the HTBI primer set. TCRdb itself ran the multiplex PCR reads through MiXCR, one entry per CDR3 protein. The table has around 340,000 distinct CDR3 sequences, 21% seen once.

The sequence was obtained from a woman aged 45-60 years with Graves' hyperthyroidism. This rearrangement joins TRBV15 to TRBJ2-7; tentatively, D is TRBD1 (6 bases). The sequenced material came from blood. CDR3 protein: CATSGQTEYEQYF. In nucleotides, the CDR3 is TGTGCCACCAGCGGACAGACGGAGTACGAGCAGTACTTC.